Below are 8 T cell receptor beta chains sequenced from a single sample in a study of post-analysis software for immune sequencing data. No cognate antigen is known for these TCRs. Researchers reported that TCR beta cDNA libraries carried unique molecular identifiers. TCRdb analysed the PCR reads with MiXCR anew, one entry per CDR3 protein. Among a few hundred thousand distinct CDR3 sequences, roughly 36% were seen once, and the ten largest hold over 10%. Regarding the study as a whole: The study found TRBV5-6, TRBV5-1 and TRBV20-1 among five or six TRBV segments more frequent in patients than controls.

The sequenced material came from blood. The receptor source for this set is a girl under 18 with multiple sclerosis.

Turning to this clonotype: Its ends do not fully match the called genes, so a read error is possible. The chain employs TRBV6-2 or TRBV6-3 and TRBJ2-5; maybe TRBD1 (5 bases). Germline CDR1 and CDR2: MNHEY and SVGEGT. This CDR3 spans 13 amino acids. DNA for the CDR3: TGTGCCAGCAGCATGGACGGACAAGAGTCCCAGTACTTC. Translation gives CASSMDGQESQYF.

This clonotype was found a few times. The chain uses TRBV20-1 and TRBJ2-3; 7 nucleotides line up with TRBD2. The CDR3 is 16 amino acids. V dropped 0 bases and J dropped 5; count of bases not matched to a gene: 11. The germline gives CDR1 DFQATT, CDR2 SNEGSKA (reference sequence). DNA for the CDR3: TGCAGTGCTAGAGATTCCGGAGCGGGGCATCTAGATACGCAGTATTTT. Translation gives CSARDSGAGHLDTQYF.

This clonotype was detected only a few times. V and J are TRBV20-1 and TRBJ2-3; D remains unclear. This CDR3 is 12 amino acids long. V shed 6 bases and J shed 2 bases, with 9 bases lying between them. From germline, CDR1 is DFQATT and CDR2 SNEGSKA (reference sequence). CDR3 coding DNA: TGCAGTGCAGGTCCAGACACAGATACGCAGTATTTT. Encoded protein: CSAGPDTDTQYF.

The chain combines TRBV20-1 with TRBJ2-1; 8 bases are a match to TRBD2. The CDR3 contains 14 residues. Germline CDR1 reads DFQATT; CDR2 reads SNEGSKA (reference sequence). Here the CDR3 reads CSRILAGAYNEQFF. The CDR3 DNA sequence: TGCAGCCGAATTCTAGCGGGTGCCTACAATGAGCAGTTCTTC.

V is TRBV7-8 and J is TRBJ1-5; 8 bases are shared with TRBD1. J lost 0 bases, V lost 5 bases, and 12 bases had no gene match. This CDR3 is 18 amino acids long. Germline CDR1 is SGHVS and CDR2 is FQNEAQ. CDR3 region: CASSTPPDRVTSNQPQHF. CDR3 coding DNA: TGTGCCAGCAGCACTCCTCCGGACAGGGTAACTAGCAATCAGCCCCAGCATTTT.

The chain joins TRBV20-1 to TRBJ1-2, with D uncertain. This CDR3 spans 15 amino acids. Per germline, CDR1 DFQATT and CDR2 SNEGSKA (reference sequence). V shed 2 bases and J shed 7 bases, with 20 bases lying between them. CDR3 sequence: CSARLNDIVSRGYTF. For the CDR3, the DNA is TGCAGTGCTAGATTGAATGACATCGTCAGTCGTGGCTACACCTTC.

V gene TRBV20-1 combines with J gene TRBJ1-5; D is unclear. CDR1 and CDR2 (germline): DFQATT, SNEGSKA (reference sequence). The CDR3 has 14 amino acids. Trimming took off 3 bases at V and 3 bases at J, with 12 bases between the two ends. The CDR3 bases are TGCAGTGCTAGCCCCCCCAGAGACAATCAGCCCCAGCATTTT. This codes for CSASPPRDNQPQHF.

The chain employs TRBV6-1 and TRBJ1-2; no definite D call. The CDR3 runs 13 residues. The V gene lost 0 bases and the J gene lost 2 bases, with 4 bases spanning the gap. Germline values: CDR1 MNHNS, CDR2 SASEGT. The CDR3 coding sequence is TGTGCCAGCAGTGAAGCGGGGAACTATGGCTACACCTTC. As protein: CASSEAGNYGYTF.